This is a list of T cell receptor beta chains from one sample in a study of early T cells in non-severe SARS-CoV-2 infection. One entry per CDR3 protein results from TCRdb running MiXCR on the 5' RACE reads. In the table there are 70,000 to 75,000 distinct CDR3 sequences, 9.5% to 15% of which are singletons. The sequenced sample consisted of whole blood. The receptor source for this set is an adult who was a healthcare worker with PCR-confirmed SARS-CoV-2 infection or an uninfected control (not recorded which). Both conserved end residues are part of each CDR3. The order of the fields is V gene, clone size, J gene, D gene, CDR3 protein, CDR3 DNA. The D gene is left open where the match is weak. Size is omitted from some rows. Given values are once, few, many or a class for expanded clones.

V: TRBV4-1
size: NA
J: TRBJ2-7
D: NA
CDR3: CASSPGAGSYEQYF
DNA: TGCGCCAGCAGCCCGGGGGCCGGCTCCTACGAGCAGTACTTC

V: TRBV6-5
size: NA
J: TRBJ1-5
D: NA
CDR3: CASSYGGAGQPQHF
DNA: TGTGCCAGCAGTTATGGGGGGGCTGGTCAGCCCCAGCATTTT

V: TRBV7-8
size: few
J: TRBJ2-7
D: NA
CDR3: CASSLEGTDTYEQYF
DNA: TGTGCCAGCAGCTTAGAGGGGACGGACACCTACGAGCAGTACTTC

V: TRBV30
size: many
J: TRBJ1-1
D: NA
CDR3: CAWSVLGRHTEAFF
DNA: TGTGCCTGGAGTGTACTGGGTAGGCACACTGAAGCTTTCTTT

V: TRBV4-1
size: many
J: TRBJ2-3
D: TRBD1
CDR3: CASSQPRQGARDTQYF
DNA: TGCGCCAGCAGCCAACCCAGACAGGGGGCGAGAGATACGCAGTATTTT

V: TRBV28
size: few
J: TRBJ2-5
D: NA
CDR3: CASTYRRETQYF
DNA: TGTGCCAGCACCTACCGCAGAGAGACCCAGTACTTC

V: TRBV11-2
size: few
J: TRBJ2-5
D: NA
CDR3: CASSFGGRQETQYF
DNA: TGTGCCAGCAGCTTTGGAGGGAGACAAGAGACCCAGTACTTC

V: TRBV9
size: NA
J: TRBJ2-1
D: TRBD2
CDR3: CASGIAGVGSGEQFF
DNA: TGTGCCAGCGGCATAGCGGGAGTCGGCAGCGGTGAGCAGTTCTTC

V: TRBV6-1
size: NA
J: TRBJ2-3
D: TRBD2
CDR3: CASSPLRLAGGGTDTQYF
DNA: TGTGCCAGCAGTCCTCTCCGACTAGCGGGGGGGGGCACAGATACGCAGTATTTT

V: TRBV11-2
size: few
J: TRBJ2-1
D: TRBD2
CDR3: CASRVTSGSSYNEQFF
DNA: TGTGCCAGCAGAGTCACTAGCGGGAGTTCCTACAATGAGCAGTTCTTC

V: TRBV12-3/TRBV12-4
size: many
J: TRBJ2-7
D: NA
CDR3: CASSLSVVNYEQYF
DNA: TGTGCCAGCAGTTTATCCGTAGTCAACTACGAGCAGTACTTC

V: TRBV20-1
size: many
J: TRBJ2-7
D: TRBD2
CDR3: CSARDLSSGMYYEQYF
DNA: TGCAGTGCTAGAGATCTGTCTAGCGGGATGTATTACGAGCAGTACTTC

V: TRBV12-3/TRBV12-4
size: many
J: TRBJ2-3
D: TRBD2
CDR3: CASSASGGRLDTQYF
DNA: TGTGCCAGCAGTGCTAGCGGGGGGCGCCTGGATACGCAGTATTTT

V: TRBV13
size: many
J: TRBJ2-7
D: NA
CDR3: CASSFVSGYEQYF
DNA: TGTGCCAGCAGCTTTGTTTCCGGATACGAGCAGTACTTC

V: TRBV29-1
size: many
J: TRBJ2-5
D: NA
CDR3: CSVAPRLQETQYF
DNA: TGCAGCGTTGCCCCAAGACTCCAAGAGACCCAGTACTTC

V: TRBV9
size: few
J: TRBJ1-2
D: NA
CDR3: CASSVVEGSNGYTF
DNA: TGTGCCAGCAGCGTAGTGGAAGGTTCTAATGGCTACACCTTC

V: TRBV3-1
size: few
J: TRBJ2-2
D: TRBD1
CDR3: CASSLSGTGNTGELFF
DNA: TGTGCCAGCAGCCTATCAGGGACAGGGAACACCGGGGAGCTGTTTTTT

V: TRBV6-2/TRBV6-3
size: many
J: TRBJ2-1
D: TRBD2
CDR3: CASSYGAAGGRNEQFF
DNA: TGTGCCAGCAGTTACGGTGCAGCGGGGGGCCGGAATGAGCAGTTCTTC

V: TRBV7-9
size: many
J: TRBJ1-5
D: TRBD1
CDR3: CASSLEETGTGVSQPQHF
DNA: TGTGCCAGCAGCTTAGAAGAAACCGGGACAGGGGTGAGTCAGCCCCAGCATTTT

V: TRBV5-1
size: medium-sized
J: TRBJ2-1
D: TRBD2
CDR3: CASSSGLAGRNEQFF
DNA: TGCGCCAGCAGCTCCGGACTAGCGGGAAGGAATGAGCAGTTCTTC

V: TRBV20-1
size: NA
J: TRBJ2-7
D: TRBD2
CDR3: CSASARLAGGPGSRNEQYF
DNA: TGCAGTGCTAGCGCTAGACTAGCGGGAGGCCCCGGATCGAGGAACGAGCAGTACTTC

V: TRBV9
size: NA
J: TRBJ1-1
D: NA
CDR3: CASNLGKGVNTEAFF
DNA: TGTGCCAGCAATCTTGGGAAGGGAGTGAACACTGAAGCTTTCTTT

V: TRBV5-1
size: NA
J: TRBJ2-7
D: NA
CDR3: CASSPAQGPPNEQYF
DNA: TGCGCCAGCAGCCCGGCTCAGGGTCCCCCCAACGAGCAGTACTTC

V: TRBV7-2
size: few
J: TRBJ2-7
D: NA
CDR3: CASSYRTGGGAAYEQYF
DNA: TGTGCCAGCAGCTACAGGACCGGTGGCGGGGCGGCCTACGAGCAGTACTTC

V: TRBV4-1
size: few
J: TRBJ1-6
D: NA
CDR3: CASAYLQGNAPLHF
DNA: TGCGCCAGCGCCTACCTACAGGGTAATGCACCCCTCCACTTT

V: TRBV12-3/TRBV12-4
size: many
J: TRBJ2-3
D: NA
CDR3: CASSLADTDTQYF
DNA: TGTGCCAGCAGTTTAGCTGACACAGATACGCAGTATTTT

V: TRBV6-5
size: NA
J: TRBJ1-2
D: TRBD1
CDR3: CASSYARQGYGYTF
DNA: TGTGCCAGCAGTTACGCCCGACAGGGCTATGGCTACACCTTC

V: TRBV2
size: many
J: TRBJ2-4
D: NA
CDR3: CASRTQGAKNIQYF
DNA: TGTGCCAGCAGAACCCAGGGGGCCAAAAACATTCAGTACTTC

V: TRBV12-3/TRBV12-4
size: few
J: TRBJ2-2
D: NA
CDR3: CASSLGQKLHTGELFF
DNA: TGTGCCAGCAGTTTAGGGCAGAAACTTCACACCGGGGAGCTGTTTTTT

V: TRBV5-6
size: NA
J: TRBJ2-7
D: NA
CDR3: CASSYSGGFSYEQYF
DNA: TGTGCCAGCAGCTACTCCGGCGGGTTCTCCTACGAGCAGTACTTC

V: TRBV7-8
size: few
J: TRBJ2-2
D: NA
CDR3: CASSRTPDHITGELFF
DNA: TGTGCCAGCAGCCGTACCCCTGATCATATCACCGGGGAGCTGTTTTTT

V: TRBV20-1
size: NA
J: TRBJ2-7
D: NA
CDR3: CSASQGGPRYEQYF
DNA: TGCAGTGCTTCGCAGGGGGGGCCACGGTACGAGCAGTACTTC